This TCR beta chain was identified in a study of blood T cells in healthy people across ages. This CDR3 spans 14 amino acids. Germline V CDR1 and CDR2: LGHDT, YNNKEL (reference sequence). With respect to this clonotype: Sequence at one end of the junction differs from germline and may be a read error.

Aged roughly 6 to 90, donors were systemically healthy Caucasians from Russia. Primers used in a second PCR of about 6 to 11 cycles were a sample-barcoded 5' primer and a J-beta primer mix. Every cDNA was tagged by a template-switch adaptor with 12 random nucleotides. TCRdb passed the 5' RACE reads through MiXCR, listing each CDR3 protein once. The sample carries approximately 1.5 million distinct CDR3 sequences, 35% to 45% recorded once. The material sequenced was blood. This receptor was identified in a woman aged 18-35 years in good health. The chain recombines TRBV3-1 with TRBJ2-1; D is ambiguous. The DNA of the CDR3 is TGTGCCAGCAGCCAACTTGTCCTCGCGAATGGGCAGTTCTTC. Amino acid sequence: CASSQLVLANGQFF.